The sequence of this TCR beta chain was determined in a study of T-cell memory formation after mild COVID-19. TCRdb recomputed calls from the 5' RACE reads with MiXCR, one row per CDR3 protein. Found here are roughly 300,000 distinct CDR3 sequences, around 15% of them singletons; the top ten hold approximately 25%. The germline V gene has CDR1 LGHDT and CDR2 YNNKEL (reference sequence). The V and J ends lost 3 bases and 6 bases respectively, with 15 bases between them. The CDR3 extends over 15 amino acids. Sequenced material: PBMCs or a T cell subset sorted from them (not recorded which). This chain links TRBV3-1 with TRBJ1-5; D not certain. The clonotype was recovered from a man between 18 and 35 years old who had mild COVID-19 (a few samples of this study predate the infection). Cell type and time point are not known. CDR3 in amino acids: CASSQDGSKSQPQHF. As DNA, the CDR3 is TGTGCCAGCAGCCAGGACGGGAGTAAGAGTCAGCCCCAGCATTTT.